Listed below are T cell receptor beta chains from one sample, sequenced in a study of shared clonotypes between healthy human individuals. Data came from immunoSEQ multiplex PCR; TCRdb stores just in-frame clones and leaves some out. This table holds about 870,000 clones, more than 85% found once. The sample consisted of naive CD8+ T cells sorted from blood. The receptor source for this set is a young man in good health. The CDR3 runs from the conserved cysteine through the conserved F or W. The D gene is left open where the match is weak. Not all rows give a size; the values are once, few, many and, for expanded clones, a class.

D gene: TRBD1
V gene: TRBV12-5
clone size: few
J gene: TRBJ2-6
CDR3 protein: CASGILDRGRSGANVLTF
CDR3 DNA: TGTGCTAGTGGTATCTTAGACAGGGGACGCTCTGGGGCCAACGTCCTGACTTTC

D gene: NA
V gene: TRBV7-9
clone size: NA
J gene: TRBJ2-7
CDR3 protein: CASSESRAQFTYEQYF
CDR3 DNA: TGTGCCAGCAGCGAAAGTAGGGCACAGTTTACCTACGAGCAGTACTTC

D gene: NA
V gene: TRBV27
clone size: NA
J gene: TRBJ2-3
CDR3 protein: CASSTYTDPTDTQYF
CDR3 DNA: TGTGCCAGCAGTACCTACACAGACCCCACAGATACGCAGTATTTT

D gene: NA
V gene: TRBV5-8
clone size: once
J gene: TRBJ2-3
CDR3 protein: CASSLDRDGRDTQYF
CDR3 DNA: TGTGCCAGCAGCTTGGACAGGGATGGTAGAGATACGCAGTATTTT

D gene: TRBD1
V gene: TRBV11-2
clone size: NA
J gene: TRBJ2-1
CDR3 protein: CASRVGQGYSSSYNEQFF
CDR3 DNA: TGTGCCAGCCGCGTGGGACAGGGATACTCGAGCTCCTACAATGAGCAGTTCTTC

D gene: TRBD2
V gene: TRBV11-3
clone size: NA
J gene: TRBJ2-1
CDR3 protein: CASSLEGGEQFF
CDR3 DNA: TGTGCCAGCAGCTTAGAGGGAGGGGAGCAGTTCTTC

D gene: TRBD2
V gene: TRBV28
clone size: NA
J gene: TRBJ2-7
CDR3 protein: CASSPFPPLAGGSYEQYF
CDR3 DNA: TGTGCCAGCAGTCCATTTCCCCCTCTAGCGGGAGGCTCCTACGAGCAGTACTTC

D gene: NA
V gene: TRBV28
clone size: NA
J gene: TRBJ2-3
CDR3 protein: CASSRGNTQYF
CDR3 DNA: TGTGCCAGCAGCCGAGGGAATACGCAGTATTTT

D gene: TRBD2
V gene: TRBV27
clone size: NA
J gene: TRBJ2-1
CDR3 protein: CASSPGMRLADDEQFF
CDR3 DNA: TGTGCCAGCAGTCCAGGGATGCGACTAGCGGATGATGAGCAGTTCTTC

D gene: NA
V gene: TRBV12-5
clone size: once
J gene: TRBJ1-1
CDR3 protein: CASAGSEAFF
CDR3 DNA: TGTGCTAGTGCCGGGAGTGAAGCTTTCTTT

D gene: NA
V gene: TRBV27
clone size: NA
J gene: TRBJ2-2
CDR3 protein: CASSFLPGELFF
CDR3 DNA: TGTGCCAGCAGTTTCCTGCCTGGGGAGCTGTTTTTT

D gene: NA
V gene: TRBV28
clone size: NA
J gene: TRBJ2-7
CDR3 protein: CASSLGRGSHEQYF
CDR3 DNA: TGTGCCAGCAGTTTGGGCAGGGGCTCCCACGAGCAGTACTTC

D gene: TRBD1
V gene: TRBV5-6
clone size: NA
J gene: TRBJ2-1
CDR3 protein: CASSPRQGTFGYNEQFF
CDR3 DNA: TGTGCCAGCAGCCCTAGACAGGGTACTTTCGGGTACAATGAGCAGTTCTTC

D gene: TRBD1
V gene: TRBV27
clone size: NA
J gene: TRBJ2-7
CDR3 protein: CASSSPSDRVYEQYF
CDR3 DNA: TGTGCCAGCAGTTCCCCATCAGACAGGGTATACGAGCAGTACTTC

D gene: TRBD2
V gene: TRBV29-1
clone size: NA
J gene: TRBJ2-5
CDR3 protein: CSSGLAGQETQYF
CDR3 DNA: TGCAGCTCAGGACTAGCGGGTCAAGAGACCCAGTACTTC

D gene: NA
V gene: TRBV7-3
clone size: NA
J gene: TRBJ2-1
CDR3 protein: CASSLIGKGNEQFF
CDR3 DNA: TGTGCCAGCAGCTTAATCGGGAAGGGCAATGAGCAGTTCTTC

D gene: TRBD1
V gene: TRBV19
clone size: NA
J gene: TRBJ1-5
CDR3 protein: CASSGTGDYQPQHF
CDR3 DNA: TGTGCCAGTAGTGGGACAGGGGATTATCAGCCCCAGCATTTT

D gene: NA
V gene: TRBV19
clone size: NA
J gene: TRBJ1-5
CDR3 protein: CASSPSESGAQPQHF
CDR3 DNA: TGTGCCAGTAGTCCCAGCGAGTCGGGGGCCCAGCCCCAGCATTTT

D gene: TRBD2
V gene: TRBV4-1
clone size: NA
J gene: TRBJ2-4
CDR3 protein: CASSQGTSGRVSIQYF
CDR3 DNA: TGCGCCAGCAGCCAAGGGACTAGCGGGAGGGTCAGCATTCAGTACTTC

D gene: NA
V gene: TRBV9
clone size: NA
J gene: TRBJ2-1
CDR3 protein: CASSATGGNEQFF
CDR3 DNA: TGTGCCAGCAGCGCGACCGGGGGCAATGAGCAGTTCTTC

D gene: NA
V gene: TRBV6-5
clone size: NA
J gene: TRBJ2-2
CDR3 protein: CASTATSWAGELFF
CDR3 DNA: TGTGCCAGCACCGCGACCTCTTGGGCAGGGGAGCTGTTTTTT

D gene: TRBD2
V gene: TRBV29-1
clone size: once
J gene: TRBJ2-7
CDR3 protein: CSAGPIAGGTYEQYF
CDR3 DNA: TGCAGCGCCGGACCCATAGCGGGAGGGACCTACGAGCAGTACTTC

D gene: NA
V gene: TRBV7-9
clone size: NA
J gene: TRBJ1-5
CDR3 protein: CASSSGPGEGDSNQPQHF
CDR3 DNA: TGTGCCAGCAGCTCAGGGCCTGGGGAGGGTGATAGCAATCAGCCCCAGCATTTT

D gene: NA
V gene: TRBV5-1
clone size: NA
J gene: TRBJ2-5
CDR3 protein: CASSLVQGQIRTQYF
CDR3 DNA: TGCGCCAGCAGCTTGGTACAGGGTCAGATTCGGACCCAGTACTTC

D gene: NA
V gene: TRBV4-1
clone size: NA
J gene: TRBJ2-7
CDR3 protein: CASSQVGSMSPYEQYF
CDR3 DNA: TGCGCCAGCAGCCAAGTGGGTAGTATGAGTCCATACGAGCAGTACTTC